This T cell receptor beta chain was recovered during a study of T cells in Graves' hyperthyroidism and ophthalmopathy. Turning to the study itself: Any treatment followed the collection of peripheral blood at initial diagnosis.

Amplification of TCR beta CDR3 regions used RNA as the template. With the HTBI primer set, the TCR CDR3 went through a first round of RT-PCR. Using its own MiXCR run on the multiplex PCR reads, TCRdb lists one record per CDR3 protein. The sample contains roughly 650,000 distinct CDR3 sequences, approximately 15% of which appear only once. V gave up 6 bases and J gave up 4 bases, with 19 bases separating them. This CDR3 region has 15 residues. The germline gives CDR1 MDHEN, CDR2 SYDVKM. General study findings and limits: With a median lead of roughly 6.8 months before onset, the model predicted ophthalmopathy. Blood held most thyroid clonotypes expanded above 0.001 frequency.

The sample holds many counts of this clonotype. No antigen is known for it. Sequences were obtained from blood. The receptor was derived from a woman aged 40 to 49 with Graves' ophthalmopathy. The gene calls are TRBV28 and TRBJ2-7; TRBD2 is a possible D gene (5 bases). The CDR3 region is CASRPPGIRGYEQYF. In nucleotides, the CDR3 is TGTGCCAGCAGGCCCCCGGGGATCCGCGGGTACGAGCAGTACTTC.